These T cell receptor beta chains were read from a single sample in a study of T-cell memory formation after mild COVID-19. TCRdb reprocessed the 5' RACE reads with MiXCR, giving one entry per CDR3 protein. The table lists 250,000 to 300,000 distinct CDR3 sequences, roughly 16% of them singletons. Source material: PBMCs or a T cell subset sorted from them (not recorded which). These receptors all stem from a man younger than 35 who had mild COVID-19 (a few samples of this study predate the infection). Cell type and time point are not known. CDR3s include the opening cysteine and the closing phenylalanine or tryptophan. Fields, in order: J gene, D gene, clone size, CDR3 length, V gene, CDR3 protein, CDR3 DNA. The D gene is left open where the match is weak. Not all rows give a size; the values are once, few, many and, for expanded clones, a class.

>TRBJ1-2|TRBD1|.|13|TRBV12-3/TRBV12-4
CASSTQTGDGYTF
TGTGCCAGCAGTACCCAGACAGGGGACGGCTACACCTTC
>TRBJ2-3|TRBD2|few|16|TRBV10-2
CASSELAGVLTDTQYF
TGCGCCAGCAGTGAGTTAGCGGGGGTGCTCACAGATACGCAGTATTTT
>TRBJ1-2|.|few|15|TRBV7-8
CASSLNGRQVGGYTF
TGTGCCAGCAGCTTAAACGGGCGACAGGTCGGGGGCTACACCTTC
>TRBJ1-6|.|.|17|TRBV13
CASSSTGPSSYNSPLHF
TGTGCCAGCAGCTCCACAGGCCCAAGCTCCTATAATTCACCCCTCCACTTT
>TRBJ1-1|TRBD1|once|16|TRBV7-9
CASSLGDRRSYTEAFF
TGTGCCAGCAGCTTAGGGGACAGGAGATCCTACACTGAAGCTTTCTTT
>TRBJ2-2|.|.|15|TRBV27
CASSLSPGNTWELFF
TGTGCCAGCAGTTTGTCTCCGGGGAACACCTGGGAGCTGTTTTTT
>TRBJ2-1|TRBD2|.|14|TRBV11-3
CASSRGVVYNEQFF
TGTGCCAGCAGCCGGGGGGTGGTCTACAATGAGCAGTTCTTC
>TRBJ1-4|.|.|16|TRBV7-9
CASSPPTGGANEKLFF
TGTGCCAGCAGCCCGCCTACCGGCGGGGCTAATGAAAAACTGTTTTTT
>TRBJ1-6|TRBD1|few|14|TRBV29-1
CSVGSGQENSPLHF
TGCAGCGTTGGATCGGGACAGGAGAATTCACCCCTCCACTTT
>TRBJ2-3|.|.|15|TRBV7-6
CASSFSNRGRDTQYF
TGTGCCAGCAGCTTTTCTAACAGAGGCCGAGATACGCAGTATTTT
>TRBJ1-5|TRBD1|.|14|TRBV15
CATSGRDRDQPQHF
TGTGCCACCAGCGGAAGAGACAGGGATCAGCCCCAGCATTTT
>TRBJ2-7|TRBD1|.|16|TRBV6-1
CASSKDGGTGSYEQYF
TGTGCCAGCAGTAAAGATGGAGGGACAGGATCTTACGAGCAGTACTTC